The next 13 T cell receptor beta chains were all read from a single sample in a study of blood T cell repertoires in COVID-19. The table came from immunoSEQ multiplex PCR; TCRdb's copy has only in-frame clones and leaves some out. This sample has about 270,000 clones, with about 89% found just once. The sample comprised PBMCs or T cells enriched from blood (not recorded which). Receptors were obtained from a woman aged 18-29 years who had recovered from COVID-19.

The chain employs TRBV27 and TRBJ1-4; 7 nucleotides align to TRBD1. The V gene's germline CDR1 is MNHEY and CDR2 SMNVEV (reference sequence). The CDR3 consists of 15 residues. V was clipped by 7 bases and J by 8 bases; unmatched bases: 13. Here the CDR3 DNA reads TGTGCCAGCAAAGGTCTCGGTACAGGGGACGAAAAACTGTTTTTT. Its protein is CASKGLGTGDEKLFF.

V is TRBV2 and J is TRBJ2-1; 7 bases are shared with TRBD2. This CDR3 is built from 13 residues. With V trimmed by 5 bases and J by 5 bases, 3 bases remained unmatched. Germline assignment: CDR1 SNHLY and CDR2 FYNNEI. CDR3 coding DNA: TGTGCCAGCAGTCGCCGGGGGGACAATGAGCAGTTCTTC. This translates into CASSRRGDNEQFF.

The chain uses TRBV4-1 and TRBJ2-7; D gene unclear. CDR3 size: 13 residues. The germline V and J ends were trimmed by 2 bases and 1 base, with 6 bases remaining between them. Germline lookup yields CDR1 MGHRA and CDR2 YSYEKL. For the CDR3, the DNA is TGCGCCAGCAGCCAACCAGGATCCTACGAGCAGTACTTC. This codes for CASSQPGSYEQYF.

The V gene is TRBV19, the J gene TRBJ1-4; 7 bases align to TRBD1. Looked up from germline, CDR1 is LNHDA and CDR2 is SQIVND (reference sequence). The V and J ends lost 2 bases and 7 bases, in that order; junction bases with no gene match: 16. This CDR3 region has 18 residues. The CDR3 sequence is CASSIIPPTPGQPEKLFF. The DNA for the CDR3 is TGTGCCAGTAGTATAATTCCCCCGACACCGGGACAGCCTGAAAAACTGTTTTTT.

This sequence joins TRBV9 and TRBJ2-7, with 10 bases identical to TRBD1. CDR3 length equals 15 residues. The germline V gene has CDR1 SGDLS and CDR2 YYNGEE. The V gene end was trimmed by 2 bases and the J gene end by 5 bases; junction bases not matched to a gene: 7. The CDR3 DNA reads TGTGCCAGCAGCGTCGGACAGGGGGGCCTCGACGAGCAGTACTTC. It specifies CASSVGQGGLDEQYF.

CDR3 sequence (DNA): TGTGCCTCCTCCGAAGGGGCTAGCGGGGGGCAAGAGACCCAGTACTTC. Amino acids: CASSEGASGGQETQYF. V usage is TRBV10-3 and J usage is TRBJ2-5; 11 bases agree with TRBD2. Germline trimming cut 11 bases from V and 2 bases from J; bases unmatched to any gene: 13. This CDR3 is 16 amino acids long. Per the germline V gene, CDR1 is ENHRY and CDR2 is SYGVKD.

This sequence joins TRBV7-9 and TRBJ2-7; 9 bases are shared with TRBD1. Unmatched junction bases numbered 4, after V lost 5 bases and J lost 2 bases. This CDR3 region has 14 residues. Germline V gene sequence: CDR1 SEHNR, CDR2 FQNEAQ (reference sequence). The chain's CDR3 is CASSRDRVTYEQYF. Here the CDR3 DNA reads TGTGCCAGCAGCCGGGACAGGGTGACCTACGAGCAGTACTTC.

This sequence joins TRBV10-3 and TRBJ2-5; a possible D gene is TRBD2 (5 bases). CDR3 size: 14 residues. Germline V gene data show CDR1 as ENHRY and CDR2 as SYGVKD. V was clipped by 0 bases and J by 5 bases, with 10 bases between them. The CDR3 protein is CAISESTRGETQYF. CDR3 coding DNA: TGTGCCATCAGTGAGTCGACACGAGGGGAGACCCAGTACTTC.

The chain joins TRBV7-9 to TRBJ1-4; D may be TRBD1 (5 bases). V shed 5 bases and J shed 5 bases, with 12 bases lying between them. Germline V gene data show CDR1 as SEHNR and CDR2 as FQNEAQ (reference sequence). The CDR3 covers 14 residues. The CDR3 loop is CASSPRQRNEKLFF. CDR3 DNA: TGTGCCAGCAGCCCACGACAGCGAAATGAAAAACTGTTTTTT.

In its sample, this clone was seen once. The chain uses TRBV6-5 and TRBJ1-4; D is undetermined. Trimming took off 0 bases at V and 5 bases at J, with 4 bases between the two ends. The germline V gene encodes CDR1 MNHEY and CDR2 SVGAGI. The CDR3 is 13 residues long. This CDR3 is CASSYSRNEKLFF. The CDR3 coding sequence is TGTGCCAGCAGTTACTCGAGGAATGAAAAACTGTTTTTT.

V usage is TRBV7-9 and J usage is TRBJ1-2, with TRBD1 as a possible D gene (5 bases). V lost 3 bases and J 7 bases, leaving 9 bases between the germline ends. In germline, CDR1 is SEHNR, CDR2 FQNEAQ (reference sequence). The CDR3 contains 12 residues. The CDR3 protein is CASSLWGSGYTF. CDR3 bases: TGTGCCAGCAGCTTGTGGGGCTCTGGCTACACCTTC.

J is TRBJ1-1 and V is TRBV18; 8 positions agree with TRBD1. V trimming: 5 bases; J trimming: 1 base; junction bases outside the gene matches: 3. This CDR3 has 14 residues. Germline V gene data show CDR1 as KGHSH and CDR2 as LQKENI. The CDR3 DNA sequence: TGTGCCAGCTCATGGGGACAGGAGAACACTGAAGCTTTCTTT. This gives the protein CASSWGQENTEAFF.

In its sample, this clone was seen once. V is TRBV5-1 and J is TRBJ1-5; perhaps TRBD1 as D (5 bases). The ends were cut back, 1 base at V and 3 bases at J, with 8 bases in the middle. The length of the CDR3 is 14 residues. The germline V gene encodes CDR1 SGHRS and CDR2 YFSETQ. The CDR3 DNA follows: TGCGCCAGCAGCTTGAGACAGAACAATCAGCCCCAGCATTTT. The encoded protein is CASSLRQNNQPQHF.